The present T cell receptor beta chain was sequenced within a study of T cell changes during pregnancy in multiple sclerosis. The data were produced by immunoSEQ multiplex PCR, yet TCRdb's version contains in-frame clones alone and is incomplete. This sample has 20,000 to 25,000 clones, with around nine tenths found just once. This CDR3 spans 16 amino acids. V gave up 2 bases and J gave up 1 base, with 14 bases separating them. CDR1 and CDR2 from the germline V gene are MNHNY and SVGAGI (reference sequence). The V call is TRBV6-6, the J call TRBJ2-5; weak D call: TRBD2 (6 bases). Source: CD8+ T cells from peripheral blood mononuclear cells, taken in the first trimester of pregnancy. This sequence was found in a female donor in good health, enrolled as a control in a pregnancy study. The CDR3 region has the DNA TGTGCCAGCAGTTACGGACAAAACGGGGGCCAAGAGACCCAGTACTTC. It encodes CASSYGQNGGQETQYF.